This TCR beta chain was captured in a study of graft-versus-host responses after intestinal transplantation. Study context: Every transplant recipient was induced with anti-thymocyte globulin, then maintained on tacrolimus and steroids for about 3 years.

CDR3 length: 11 amino acids. Between the trimmed V and J ends, which lost 3 bases and 7 bases, there was a span of 10 bases. In germline, CDR1 is DFQATT, CDR2 SNEGSKA (reference sequence). Points from the study as a whole: GvH clones appeared in recipient marrow, some first in ileum or blood.

The repertoire was sequenced with immunoSEQ multiplex PCR; TCRdb's copy has only in-frame clones and lacks some. The data show 50,000 or so clones, with around 90% seen just once and 2.5% held by the top ten. Note on this clone: Its target is unknown.

The material sequenced was unstimulated CD4+ T cells sorted from spleen or lymph node cells, taken before transplant. This clonotype originated in a human donor who was the organ donor for an intestinal transplant. The V and J genes are TRBV20-1 and TRBJ2-7, with no clear D. CDR3 DNA: TGCAGTGCTAGTGTCCCTGGGGAGCAGTACTTC. This sequence encodes CSASVPGEQYF.